A selection of T cell receptor beta chains follows, all from one sample in a study of blood T cells in healthy people across ages. TCRdb re-derived calls from the 5' RACE reads in MiXCR, one entry per CDR3 protein. Here the sample spans roughly 700,000 distinct CDR3 sequences, 20% to 25% being singletons. The same sample was also used in a study of T cells of mothers and their children.

The sample comprised blood. Every receptor here comes from a boy between 10 and 17 years old in good health. The CDR3 runs from the conserved cysteine through the conserved F or W. The D gene is left open where the match is weak. Not all rows give a size; the values are once, few, many and, for expanded clones, a class.

j_gene: TRBJ2-7
d_gene: TRBD2
v_gene: TRBV29-1
len: 13
abundance: many
CDR3nt: TGCAGCGTCGGGACTAGCGGGAACTACGAGCAGTACTTC
CDR3aa: CSVGTSGNYEQYF

j_gene: TRBJ2-1
d_gene: -
v_gene: TRBV29-1
len: 15
abundance: -
CDR3nt: TGCAGCGTTGGGGTTGCGGCACCCACCTACAATGAGCAGTTCTTC
CDR3aa: CSVGVAAPTYNEQFF

j_gene: TRBJ2-6
d_gene: -
v_gene: TRBV4-3
len: 16
abundance: many
CDR3nt: TGCGCCAGCAGCCAAGGGGGGCCGTCTGGGGCCAACGTCCTGACTTTC
CDR3aa: CASSQGGPSGANVLTF

j_gene: TRBJ2-7
d_gene: -
v_gene: TRBV2
len: 13
abundance: once
CDR3nt: TGTGCCACTTCCGGGACCCCCGTCTACGAGCAGTACTTC
CDR3aa: CATSGTPVYEQYF

j_gene: TRBJ1-4
d_gene: -
v_gene: TRBV6-6
len: 11
abundance: -
CDR3nt: TGTGGGGCTGGGGGTAATGAAAAACCGTTTTTT
CDR3aa: CGAGGNEKPFF

j_gene: TRBJ2-7
d_gene: -
v_gene: TRBV5-1
len: 15
abundance: -
CDR3nt: TGCGCCAGCAGCTTTGAGGCCACGGGGGCTTACGAGCAGTACTTC
CDR3aa: CASSFEATGAYEQYF

j_gene: TRBJ2-6
d_gene: -
v_gene: TRBV12-3/TRBV12-4
len: 16
abundance: -
CDR3nt: TGTGCCAGCACCCTTGGACGGAGCTCTGGGGCCAACGTCCTGACTTTC
CDR3aa: CASTLGRSSGANVLTF

j_gene: TRBJ2-7
d_gene: TRBD2
v_gene: TRBV7-6
len: 16
abundance: few
CDR3nt: TGTGCCAGCAGCTCTGGACTAGCGGGAGGACGATACGAGCAGTACTTC
CDR3aa: CASSSGLAGGRYEQYF

j_gene: TRBJ1-2
d_gene: -
v_gene: TRBV6-5
len: 15
abundance: few
CDR3nt: TGTGCCAGCAGCAAACGTCAGGATCAGCTCTATGGCTACACCTTC
CDR3aa: CASSKRQDQLYGYTF

j_gene: TRBJ1-6
d_gene: -
v_gene: TRBV27
len: 13
abundance: few
CDR3nt: TGTGCCAGCAAGGAACAGTTTAATTCACCCCTCCACTTT
CDR3aa: CASKEQFNSPLHF

j_gene: TRBJ1-1
d_gene: -
v_gene: TRBV7-9
len: 13
abundance: few
CDR3nt: TGTGCCAGCAGCTACGAAGAATACACTGAAGCTTTCTTT
CDR3aa: CASSYEEYTEAFF

j_gene: TRBJ2-5
d_gene: -
v_gene: TRBV7-2
len: 14
abundance: many
CDR3nt: TGCGCCAGCAGCTTGGTGGCAGGGGAAGAGACCCAGTACTTC
CDR3aa: CASSLVAGEETQYF

j_gene: TRBJ1-2
d_gene: TRBD1
v_gene: TRBV4-1
len: 14
abundance: -
CDR3nt: TGCGCCAGCAGCCCGGAGGGGGCAGGCTATGGCTACACCTTC
CDR3aa: CASSPEGAGYGYTF

j_gene: TRBJ1-1
d_gene: TRBD1
v_gene: TRBV9
len: 14
abundance: -
CDR3nt: TGTGCCAGCAGCGTAGCAGGGACAGGGTCTGAAGCTTTCTTT
CDR3aa: CASSVAGTGSEAFF

j_gene: TRBJ2-3
d_gene: TRBD2
v_gene: TRBV5-1
len: 15
abundance: -
CDR3nt: TGCGCCAGCAGCTACAGCGGGGGGGCCGCGGATACGCAGTATTTT
CDR3aa: CASSYSGGAADTQYF

j_gene: TRBJ1-6
d_gene: TRBD1
v_gene: TRBV27
len: 13
abundance: once
CDR3nt: TGTGCCAGCAGCAACAGGGGGCGGGAACCCCTCCACTTT
CDR3aa: CASSNRGREPLHF

j_gene: TRBJ2-1
d_gene: -
v_gene: TRBV11-2
len: 12
abundance: -
CDR3nt: TGTGCCAGCAGCAACCAGGGCAATGAGCAGTTCTTC
CDR3aa: CASSNQGNEQFF

j_gene: TRBJ1-4
d_gene: -
v_gene: TRBV5-1
len: 16
abundance: -
CDR3nt: TGCGCCAGCACCAGGCAGCCGACAGCAGCAAATGAAAAACTGTTTTTT
CDR3aa: CASTRQPTAANEKLFF

j_gene: TRBJ1-4
d_gene: -
v_gene: TRBV12-5
len: 19
abundance: -
CDR3nt: TGTGCTAGTGGTTTGCTTACGAAGACGGGACAAACAACTAATGAAAAACTGTTTTTT
CDR3aa: CASGLLTKTGQTTNEKLFF

j_gene: TRBJ2-1
d_gene: TRBD2
v_gene: TRBV5-5
len: 13
abundance: -
CDR3nt: TGTGCCAGCAGTAACCCAGACCAGCGGGAGAAGGGCTTC
CDR3aa: CASSNPDQREKGF

j_gene: TRBJ2-5
d_gene: -
v_gene: TRBV7-9
len: 14
abundance: -
CDR3nt: TGTGGCAGCAGCTTTCCTGGCGCCCAAGAGACCCAGTACTTC
CDR3aa: CGSSFPGAQETQYF

j_gene: TRBJ2-2
d_gene: TRBD2
v_gene: TRBV20-1
len: 16
abundance: few
CDR3nt: TGCAGTGCTAGAGATCAAGTCGGGGGGGCCACCGGGGAGCTGTTTTTT
CDR3aa: CSARDQVGGATGELFF

j_gene: TRBJ2-5
d_gene: -
v_gene: TRBV27
len: 15
abundance: -
CDR3nt: TGTGCCAGCAGCCTTGGACTGGCGCGGGGAAAGACCCAGTACTTC
CDR3aa: CASSLGLARGKTQYF

j_gene: TRBJ2-1
d_gene: -
v_gene: TRBV4-1
len: 14
abundance: -
CDR3nt: TGCGCCAGCAGCCAAGATGTGTTCCCCCGTGAGCAGTTCTTC
CDR3aa: CASSQDVFPREQFF

j_gene: TRBJ1-1
d_gene: TRBD1
v_gene: TRBV20-1
len: 10
abundance: few
CDR3nt: TGCAGTGCTGACAGGGGGGAAGCTTTCTTT
CDR3aa: CSADRGEAFF

j_gene: TRBJ2-7
d_gene: TRBD1
v_gene: TRBV5-1
len: 13
abundance: -
CDR3nt: TGCGCCAGCAGCACTTTCACAGGGGGCGAGCAGTACTTC
CDR3aa: CASSTFTGGEQYF

j_gene: TRBJ2-1
d_gene: -
v_gene: TRBV11-2
len: 15
abundance: -
CDR3nt: TGTGCCAGCAGCTTAGATCGAGTTGCATACAATGAGCAGTTCTTC
CDR3aa: CASSLDRVAYNEQFF

j_gene: TRBJ1-4
d_gene: -
v_gene: TRBV7-9
len: 14
abundance: -
CDR3nt: TGTGCCAGCAGCCTCGACAGAAGTCATGAAAAACTGTTTTTT
CDR3aa: CASSLDRSHEKLFF

j_gene: TRBJ2-5
d_gene: -
v_gene: TRBV20-1
len: 14
abundance: -
CDR3nt: TGCAGTGCTAGGGGTTTCGGGTCCCAAGAGACCCAGTACTTC
CDR3aa: CSARGFGSQETQYF

j_gene: TRBJ2-7
d_gene: -
v_gene: TRBV29-1
len: 12
abundance: -
CDR3nt: TGCAGCGTTCTTCGAGGGGAATTCGAGCAGTACTTC
CDR3aa: CSVLRGEFEQYF

j_gene: TRBJ2-3
d_gene: TRBD1
v_gene: TRBV19
len: 14
abundance: -
CDR3nt: TGTGCCTGTAGTCCCACAGGGGTACTGGATACGCAGTATTTT
CDR3aa: CACSPTGVLDTQYF

j_gene: TRBJ1-2
d_gene: TRBD1
v_gene: TRBV2
len: 13
abundance: once
CDR3nt: TGTGCCAGCAGAGAGACAGGGATTTATGGCTACACCTTC
CDR3aa: CASRETGIYGYTF

j_gene: TRBJ2-7
d_gene: TRBD2
v_gene: TRBV29-1
len: 13
abundance: -
CDR3nt: TGCAGCGTTGAAAGGGAAGCGGGGTACGAGCAGTACTTC
CDR3aa: CSVEREAGYEQYF

j_gene: TRBJ1-6
d_gene: -
v_gene: TRBV10-3
len: 13
abundance: few
CDR3nt: TGTGCCATCAGTGAAGACGGGAATTCACCCCTCCACTTT
CDR3aa: CAISEDGNSPLHF

j_gene: TRBJ1-2
d_gene: -
v_gene: TRBV20-1
len: 13
abundance: few
CDR3nt: TGCAGTGCTAGAGGCGAGAGGGACTATGGCTACACCTTC
CDR3aa: CSARGERDYGYTF

j_gene: TRBJ2-5
d_gene: -
v_gene: TRBV7-2
len: 15
abundance: -
CDR3nt: TGTGCCAGCAGCCCCCAAGTTTCTAGCACAGAGACCCAGTACTTC
CDR3aa: CASSPQVSSTETQYF

j_gene: TRBJ2-3
d_gene: TRBD2
v_gene: TRBV2
len: 15
abundance: few
CDR3nt: TGTGCCAGCAGAGTTACTAGCGGGAGTTTAGATACGCAGTATTTT
CDR3aa: CASRVTSGSLDTQYF

j_gene: TRBJ1-6
d_gene: TRBD1
v_gene: TRBV12-3/TRBV12-4
len: 13
abundance: -
CDR3nt: TGTGCCAGCGGAGACAGGGAAATTTCACCCCTCCACTTT
CDR3aa: CASGDREISPLHF

j_gene: TRBJ2-2
d_gene: -
v_gene: TRBV29-1
len: 14
abundance: -
CDR3nt: TGCAGCGTTGAAAAACCGGGGGGCCCCGGGGAGCTGTTTTTT
CDR3aa: CSVEKPGGPGELFF

j_gene: TRBJ2-1
d_gene: TRBD1
v_gene: TRBV6-4
len: 15
abundance: -
CDR3nt: TGTGCCAGCAGTGACGAGGGACAGGGATACAATGAGCAGTTCTTC
CDR3aa: CASSDEGQGYNEQFF

j_gene: TRBJ2-3
d_gene: TRBD1
v_gene: TRBV11-2
len: 15
abundance: -
CDR3nt: TGTGCCAGCAGCCCGGGGACAGGGGCGACAGATACGCAGTATTTT
CDR3aa: CASSPGTGATDTQYF

j_gene: TRBJ1-5
d_gene: -
v_gene: TRBV28
len: 14
abundance: few
CDR3nt: TGTGCCAGCAGTTTATCCCCCCAGTATCAGCCCCAGCATTTT
CDR3aa: CASSLSPQYQPQHF

j_gene: TRBJ2-6
d_gene: -
v_gene: TRBV3-1
len: 15
abundance: -
CDR3nt: TGTGCCAGCAGCCAATGGAGCTCTGGGGCCAACGTCCTGACTTTC
CDR3aa: CASSQWSSGANVLTF

j_gene: TRBJ2-3
d_gene: TRBD2
v_gene: TRBV29-1
len: 14
abundance: few
CDR3nt: TGCAGCGTTGTCCCTAGCGGGGGAACAGATACGCAGTATTTT
CDR3aa: CSVVPSGGTDTQYF

j_gene: TRBJ1-1
d_gene: -
v_gene: TRBV29-1
len: 15
abundance: -
CDR3nt: TGCAGCGTTGAGTCGGGATATTCGGGGCTCACTGAAGCTTTCTTT
CDR3aa: CSVESGYSGLTEAFF

j_gene: TRBJ1-1
d_gene: -
v_gene: TRBV12-3/TRBV12-4
len: 14
abundance: few
CDR3nt: TGTGCCAGCAGCAATGGACGGGGGATCACTGAAGCTTTCTTT
CDR3aa: CASSNGRGITEAFF

j_gene: TRBJ2-5
d_gene: -
v_gene: TRBV2
len: 12
abundance: -
CDR3nt: TGTGCCAGCAGACCTAGTAGTGAGACCCAGTACTTC
CDR3aa: CASRPSSETQYF

j_gene: TRBJ2-7
d_gene: -
v_gene: TRBV11-2
len: 13
abundance: -
CDR3nt: TGTGCCAGCAGCTGGAGAGATAGAAACGAGCAGTACTTC
CDR3aa: CASSWRDRNEQYF

j_gene: TRBJ2-7
d_gene: -
v_gene: TRBV27
len: 13
abundance: -
CDR3nt: TGTGCCACTGGGGCGGCCCGGGGCTACGAGCAGTACTTC
CDR3aa: CATGAARGYEQYF

j_gene: TRBJ2-1
d_gene: -
v_gene: TRBV4-1
len: 14
abundance: -
CDR3nt: TGCGCCAGCAGCCAGATTAGCGAGGGCAATGAGCAGTTCTTC
CDR3aa: CASSQISEGNEQFF

j_gene: TRBJ2-1
d_gene: -
v_gene: TRBV15
len: 16
abundance: -
CDR3nt: TGTGCCACCAGCAGAGCCAGGGGCCTATTTTGGAATGAGCAGTTCTTC
CDR3aa: CATSRARGLFWNEQFF

j_gene: TRBJ1-1
d_gene: -
v_gene: TRBV6-6
len: 14
abundance: -
CDR3nt: TGTGCCAGCAGTACCCCCCCTAAACTGGGTGAAGCTTTCTTT
CDR3aa: CASSTPPKLGEAFF

j_gene: TRBJ2-2
d_gene: -
v_gene: TRBV12-3/TRBV12-4
len: 16
abundance: few
CDR3nt: TGTGCCAGCAGTCCCCAGCGGCAGGGGAGGGCCGGGGAGCTGTTTTTT
CDR3aa: CASSPQRQGRAGELFF

j_gene: TRBJ2-3
d_gene: TRBD1
v_gene: TRBV20-1
len: 13
abundance: few
CDR3nt: TGCAGTGCCAGACAGGGGGCGGTAGATACGCAGTATTTT
CDR3aa: CSARQGAVDTQYF